Following are 25 T cell receptor beta chains from one sample sequenced in a study of T cell responses to AZD1222 COVID-19 vaccine. Produced via immunoSEQ multiplex PCR; TCRdb's table is partial and in-frame only. The profile covers about 180,000 clones, with around 88% appearing a single time and 9.5% to 13% taken by the ten largest. Sequences were derived from peripheral blood, sampled 28 days after the second AZD1222 dose. Source of these receptors: an adult who received the AZD1222 COVID-19 vaccine.

The chain recombines TRBV5-5 with TRBJ2-3, with 12 bases fitting TRBD2. This CDR3 spans 16 amino acids. Germline V gene data show CDR1 as SGHKS and CDR2 as YYEKEE (reference sequence). The V gene end was trimmed by 0 bases and the J gene end by 8 bases; junction bases not matched to a gene: 7. This CDR3 is CASSLVASGGARTQYF. In nucleotides, the CDR3 is TGTGCCAGCAGCTTGGTGGCTAGCGGGGGGGCTCGTACGCAGTATTTT. The full variable domain, with the rest looked up from reference TRBV5-5 and TRBJ2-3, is DAGVTQSPTHLIKTRGQQVTLRCSPISGHKSVSWYQQVLGQGPQFIFQYYEKEERGRGNFPDRFSARQFPNYSSELNVNALLLGDSALYLCASSLVASGGARTQYFGPGTRLTVL.

J is TRBJ2-4 and V is TRBV21-1; the table gives TRBD1 as D, unverified against the DNA. TRBV21-1 is deemed a pseudogene. This CDR3 has 15 amino acids. CDR3 region: CASSLRPGGACIQYF. The CDR3 bases are TGTGCCAGCAGCCTACGGCCAGGGGGCGCGTGCATTCAGTACTTC.

The V call is TRBV3-1 (or the pseudogene TRBV3-2), the J call TRBJ2-4; D not certain. Germline-derived CDR1 and CDR2 are LGHDT and YNNKEL (reference sequence). V was clipped by 1 base and J by 8 bases, with 15 bases between them. The CDR3 sequence is 15 residues long. CDR3 nucleotide sequence: TGTGCCAGCAGCCAAGTGGATATCAGCGCGGACATTCAGTACTTC. This gives the protein CASSQVDISADIQYF.

The rearrangement joins TRBV19 to TRBJ1-6; TRBD1 matches at 9 bases. Germline-derived CDR1 and CDR2 are LNHDA and SQIVND (reference sequence). The CDR3 has 20 amino acids. The V and J ends lost 4 bases and 1 base, in that order; junction bases with no gene match: 14. The CDR3 nucleotides read TGTGCCAGTAGTAGGAGGTCACCTGGGACAGGGTTTTCCTATAATTCACCCCTCCACTTT. Translation: CASSRRSPGTGFSYNSPLHF. Full variable domain (missing parts from reference TRBV19 and TRBJ1-6): DGGITQSPKYLFRKEGQNVTLSCEQNLNHDAMYWYRQDPGQGLRLIYYSQIVNDFQKGDIAEGYSVSREKKESFPLTVTSAQKNPTAFYLCASSRRSPGTGFSYNSPLHFGNGTRLTVT.

The genes are TRBV7-2 and TRBJ2-7; D is undetermined. The germline V and J ends were trimmed by 5 bases and 3 bases, with 14 bases remaining between them. CDR3 length: 14 residues. Germline CDR1 reads SGHTA; CDR2 reads FQGNSA. CDR3 coding DNA: TGTGCCAGCAGCCTTGTGTTAGGGCGCTACGAGCAGTACTTC. Its protein product is CASSLVLGRYEQYF.

The chain uses TRBV3-1 (or the pseudogene TRBV3-2) and TRBJ2-1; 9 bases line up with TRBD1. The CDR3 totals 15 residues. In germline, CDR1 is LGHDT, CDR2 YNNKEL (reference sequence). The V and J ends lost 5 bases and 5 bases, in that order; junction bases with no gene match: 7. CDR3 sequence (DNA): TGTGCCAGCAGCGTGGACAGGGGACGGCACAATGAGCAGTTCTTC. As protein: CASSVDRGRHNEQFF.

The rearrangement links TRBV2 to TRBJ2-7; 7 bases map to TRBD1. This CDR3 has 17 amino acids. Germline V gene sequence: CDR1 SNHLY, CDR2 FYNNEI. V lost 7 bases and J lost 7; bases outside the gene matches: 22. CDR3 region: CASTQRGGRTPTKEQYF. In DNA form, the CDR3 reads TGTGCCAGCACCCAAAGAGGGGGCAGAACCCCCACTAAGGAGCAGTACTTC. Based on the CDR3 plus reference TRBV2 and TRBJ2-7, the full variable domain is EPEVTQTPSHQVTQMGQEVILRCVPISNHLYFYWYRQILGQKVEFLVSFYNNEISEKSEIFDDQFSVERPDGSNFTLKIRSTKLEDSAMYFCASTQRGGRTPTKEQYFGPGTRLTVT.

The V call is TRBV13, the J call TRBJ2-5, with 9 nucleotides matching TRBD2. CDR3 length equals 21 residues. Trimming took 1 base from V and 5 from J; bases not matched to a gene: 23. Germline V gives CDR1 PRHDT, CDR2 FYEKMQ (reference sequence). CDR3 sequence (DNA): TGTGCCAGCAGCTTAGATAGGGGATCCAGCATGGCGGGGGGGCCCTTGGAGACCCAGTACTTC. It specifies CASSLDRGSSMAGGPLETQYF.

This chain links TRBV4-1 with TRBJ2-7, with D possibly matching TRBD1 (6 bases). Germline assignment: CDR1 MGHRA and CDR2 YSYEKL. CDR3 length equals 13 residues. The V gene lost 1 base and the J gene lost 3 bases, with 7 bases spanning the gap. CDR3 protein: CASSQGGHYEQYF. The CDR3 bases are TGCGCCAGCAGCCAAGGGGGACACTACGAGCAGTACTTC.

The J gene is TRBJ2-3, the V gene TRBV19; D not certain. The CDR3 loop spans 13 amino acids. V was clipped by 3 bases and J by 0 bases, with 4 bases between them. Germline V gene sequence: CDR1 LNHDA, CDR2 SQIVND (reference sequence). CDR3 DNA sequence: TGTGCCAGTAGTATCCAGAGCACAGATACGCAGTATTTT. Translated: CASSIQSTDTQYF.

The sample holds one count of this clone. The chain uses TRBV5-5 and TRBJ2-5; D gene ambiguous. Germline CDR1 SGHKS, CDR2 YYEKEE (reference sequence). Trimming took off 2 bases at V and 2 bases at J, with 4 bases between the two ends. The CDR3 length is 12 residues. CDR3 nucleotides: TGTGCCAGCAGCTTTGATCAAGAGACCCAGTACTTC. Translating it yields CASSFDQETQYF.

The chain joins TRBV5-8 to TRBJ2-3; 8 nucleotides align to TRBD2. The germline CDR1 and CDR2 sequences are SGHTS and YDEGEE. The CDR3 consists of 16 residues. After removal of 2 bases from V and 2 bases from J, the junction contained 7 bases not matched to a gene. The CDR3 loop is CASSLRGSGDTDTQYF. The CDR3 region has the DNA TGTGCCAGCAGCTTACGCGGTAGCGGGGACACAGATACGCAGTATTTT.

For the CDR3, the DNA is TGTGCCAGCAGCTTAACTGGTCCCACAGATACGCAGTATTTT. Protein: CASSLTGPTDTQYF. V and J are TRBV7-3 and TRBJ2-3, with no clear D. V was pared by 0 bases and J by 2 bases, with 6 bases between. This CDR3 has 14 residues. Germline-derived CDR1 and CDR2 are SGHTA and FQGTGA.

This clone was picked up one time. The chain carries TRBV25-1 and TRBJ2-5, with D perhaps TRBD1 (6 bases). CDR1 and CDR2 (germline): MGHDK, SYGVNS. Trimming pared 4 bases from V and 1 base from J, leaving 16 bases between. The CDR3 loop spans 16 amino acids. CDR3 residues: CASSGARDMIQETQYF. For the CDR3, the DNA is TGTGCCAGCAGTGGGGCCCGGGACATGATCCAAGAGACCCAGTACTTC. The complete variable domain, with remaining parts taken from reference TRBV25-1 and TRBJ2-5, reads EADIYQTPRYLVIGTGKKITLECSQTMGHDKMYWYQQDPGMELHLIHYSYGVNSTEKGDLSSESTVSRIRTEHFPLTLESARPSHTSQYLCASSGARDMIQETQYFGPGTRLLVL.

This sequence joins TRBV5-1 and TRBJ1-1; the D is unclear. Germline CDR1 and CDR2: SGHRS and YFSETQ. With 2 bases removed from V and 1 base from J, the gap between germline ends came to 6 bases. CDR3 size: 13 residues. CDR3 loop: CASSFRRNTEAFF. The DNA for the CDR3 is TGCGCCAGCAGCTTCAGGAGGAACACTGAAGCTTTCTTT.

As concerns this clone: This same CDR3 is encoded by further DNA sequences in the sample. This chain joins TRBV10-2 and TRBJ1-1; D is ambiguous. The V and J ends lost 3 bases and 1 base respectively, with 6 bases between them. CDR1 WSHSY and CDR2 SAAADI come from the germline V gene. The CDR3 runs 13 residues. The CDR3 loop reads CASSESGNTEAFF. CDR3 bases: TGCGCCAGCAGTGAATCCGGGAACACTGAAGCTTTCTTT.

The chain couples TRBV10-3 to TRBJ1-6; tentative D call: TRBD1 (5 bases). V lost 2 bases and J 9 bases, leaving 17 bases between the germline ends. CDR1 and CDR2 from the germline V gene are ENHRY and SYGVKD. CDR3 length equals 16 residues. CDR3 sequence reads: CAISEADSYRGSPLHF. CDR3 sequence (DNA): TGTGCCATCAGTGAGGCCGACTCTTATAGGGGTTCACCCCTCCACTTT.

The J gene is TRBJ1-2, the V gene TRBV2; possibly TRBD1 for D (5 bases). This CDR3 contains 13 residues. V was cut by 7 bases and J by 7 bases, with 16 bases left in between. The V gene's germline CDR1 is SNHLY and CDR2 FYNNEI. CDR3 sequence reads: CASTELAGSGYTF. CDR3 bases: TGTGCCAGCACCGAATTGGCAGGGTCTGGCTACACCTTC.

The chain couples TRBV6-5 to TRBJ1-1, with D unclear. This CDR3 is 12 amino acids long. The V end was cut by 3 bases, the J end by 11 bases, with 13 bases between. The germline V gene encodes CDR1 MNHEY and CDR2 SVGAGI. The CDR3 reads CASSYGSGRAFF. The DNA for the CDR3 is TGTGCCAGCAGTTATGGGTCCGGGAGGGCTTTCTTT.

The V call is TRBV6-5, the J call TRBJ1-2, with TRBD1 matching 11 bases. J was trimmed by 2 bases and V by 10 bases; bases with no gene match: 6. From germline, CDR1 is MNHEY and CDR2 SVGAGI. This CDR3 has 14 amino acids. Written as DNA, the CDR3 is TGTGCCACGCCGAGGACAGGGGGCAACTATGGCTACACCTTC. This gives the protein CATPRTGGNYGYTF.

The rearrangement links TRBV30 to TRBJ2-1; 8 positions agree with TRBD2. Germline CDR1 reads GTSNPN; CDR2 reads SVGIG (reference sequence). The CDR3 loop spans 14 amino acids. Germline trimming cut 2 bases from V and 4 bases from J; bases unmatched to any gene: 4. The CDR3 spells CAWSNGTSYNEQFF. CDR3 DNA: TGTGCCTGGAGTAACGGGACTAGTTACAATGAGCAGTTCTTC.

The chain couples TRBV6-5 to TRBJ2-7, with TRBD2 as a possible D gene (7 bases). V lost 8 bases to trimming and J lost 4 bases, with 12 bases between them. This CDR3 region has 12 residues. Per the germline V gene, CDR1 is MNHEY and CDR2 is SVGAGI. The CDR3: CASEGGGYEQYF. The CDR3 nucleotides are TGTGCCAGCGAGGGGGGGGGTTACGAGCAGTACTTC.

The J gene is TRBJ1-4, the V gene TRBV19; possibly TRBD1 for D (5 bases). The CDR3 has 14 residues. Germline V CDR1 and CDR2: LNHDA, SQIVND (reference sequence). V lost 3 bases and J 6 bases, leaving 11 bases between the germline ends. This CDR3 is CASSIGAGYEKLFF. CDR3 coding DNA: TGTGCCAGTAGTATTGGGGCAGGGTATGAAAAACTGTTTTTT. Supplemented by reference TRBV19 and TRBJ1-4, the full variable domain reads DGGITQSPKYLFRKEGQNVTLSCEQNLNHDAMYWYRQDPGQGLRLIYYSQIVNDFQKGDIAEGYSVSREKKESFPLTVTSAQKNPTAFYLCASSIGAGYEKLFFGSGTQLSVL.

The chain has TRBV19 and TRBJ1-1; D is unresolved. Germline assignment: CDR1 LNHDA and CDR2 SQIVND (reference sequence). This CDR3 contains 14 residues. Trimming took off 5 bases at V and 3 bases at J, with 13 bases between the two ends. The CDR3 nucleotides read TGTGCCAGTAGTCTCACTCGTTGGGACACTGAAGCTTTCTTT. It encodes CASSLTRWDTEAFF.

The gene calls are TRBV7-6 and TRBJ1-2; the D gene is possibly TRBD1 (5 bases). The CDR3 extends over 15 amino acids. V lost 1 base to trimming and J lost 7 bases, with 16 bases between them. CDR1 is SGHVS, CDR2 FNYEAQ, per germline. CDR3 in amino acids: CASSLEPRGASGYTF. CDR3 in DNA: TGTGCCAGCAGCTTAGAACCGAGAGGGGCTAGTGGCTACACCTTC.